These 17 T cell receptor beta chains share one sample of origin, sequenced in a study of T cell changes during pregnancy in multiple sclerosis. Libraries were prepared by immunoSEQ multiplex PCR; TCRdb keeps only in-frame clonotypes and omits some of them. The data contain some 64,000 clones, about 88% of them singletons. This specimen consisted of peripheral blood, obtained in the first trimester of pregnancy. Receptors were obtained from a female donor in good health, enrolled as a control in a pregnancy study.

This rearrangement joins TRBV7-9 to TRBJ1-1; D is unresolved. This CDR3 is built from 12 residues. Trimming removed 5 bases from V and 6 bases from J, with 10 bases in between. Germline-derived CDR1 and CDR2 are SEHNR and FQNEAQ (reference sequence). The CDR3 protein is CASSPRAPEAFF. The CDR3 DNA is TGTGCCAGCAGCCCCCGAGCCCCTGAAGCTTTCTTT.

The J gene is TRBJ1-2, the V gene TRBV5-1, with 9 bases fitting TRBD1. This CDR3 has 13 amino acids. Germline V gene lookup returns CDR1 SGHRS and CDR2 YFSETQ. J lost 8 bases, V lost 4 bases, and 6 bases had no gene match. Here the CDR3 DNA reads TGCGCCAGCAGCCGGGACAGGGATGGAGGCTACACCTTC. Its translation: CASSRDRDGGYTF.

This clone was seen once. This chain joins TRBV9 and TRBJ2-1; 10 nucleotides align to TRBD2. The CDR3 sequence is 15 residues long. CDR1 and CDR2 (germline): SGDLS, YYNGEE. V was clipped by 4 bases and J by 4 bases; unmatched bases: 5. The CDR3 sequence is CASSTSGTLYNEQFF. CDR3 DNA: TGTGCCAGCAGCACTAGCGGGACCTTATACAATGAGCAGTTCTTC. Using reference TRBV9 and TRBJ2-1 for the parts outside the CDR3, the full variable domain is DSGVTQTPKHLITATGQRVTLRCSPRSGDLSVYWYQQSLDQGLQFLIQYYNGEERAKGNILERFSAQQFPDLHSELNLSSLELGDSALYFCASSTSGTLYNEQFFGPGTRLTVL.

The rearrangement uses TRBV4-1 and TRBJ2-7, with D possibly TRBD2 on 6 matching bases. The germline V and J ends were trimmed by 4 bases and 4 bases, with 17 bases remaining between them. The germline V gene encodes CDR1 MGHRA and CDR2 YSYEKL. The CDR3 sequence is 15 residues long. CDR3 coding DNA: TGCGCCAGCAGCCCGGGACTGATGGTTGCTTACGAGCAGTACTTC. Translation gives CASSPGLMVAYEQYF.

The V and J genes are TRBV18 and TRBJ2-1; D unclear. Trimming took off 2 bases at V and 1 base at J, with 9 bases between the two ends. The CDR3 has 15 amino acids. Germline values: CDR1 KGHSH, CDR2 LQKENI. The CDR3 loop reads CASSPEVESYNEQFF. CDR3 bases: TGTGCCAGCTCACCAGAAGTAGAGTCCTACAATGAGCAGTTCTTC.

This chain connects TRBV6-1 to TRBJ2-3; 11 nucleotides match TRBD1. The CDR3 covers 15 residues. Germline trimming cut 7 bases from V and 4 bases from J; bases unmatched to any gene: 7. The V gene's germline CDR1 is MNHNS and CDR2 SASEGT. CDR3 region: CASNGQGAGADTQYF. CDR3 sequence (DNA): TGTGCCAGCAATGGACAGGGGGCCGGAGCAGATACGCAGTATTTT.

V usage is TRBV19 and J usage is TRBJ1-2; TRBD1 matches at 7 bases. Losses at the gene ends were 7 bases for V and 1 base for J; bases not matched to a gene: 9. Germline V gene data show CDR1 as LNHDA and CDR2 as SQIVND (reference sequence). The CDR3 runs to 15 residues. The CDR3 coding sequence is TGTGCCAGTACCCTCGGACAGGCCTTTAACTATGGCTACACCTTC. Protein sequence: CASTLGQAFNYGYTF.

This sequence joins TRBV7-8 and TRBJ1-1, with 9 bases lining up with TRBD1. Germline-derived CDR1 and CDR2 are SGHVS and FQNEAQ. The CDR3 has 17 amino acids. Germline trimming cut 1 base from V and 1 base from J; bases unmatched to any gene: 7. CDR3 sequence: CASSLGVRGQGNTEAFF. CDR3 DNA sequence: TGTGCCAGCAGCTTAGGGGTTAGGGGACAGGGGAACACTGAAGCTTTCTTT.

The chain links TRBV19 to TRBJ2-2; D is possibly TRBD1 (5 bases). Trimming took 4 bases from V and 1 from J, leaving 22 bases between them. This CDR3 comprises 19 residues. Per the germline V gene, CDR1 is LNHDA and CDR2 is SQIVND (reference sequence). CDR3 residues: CASSTHGAGSLLNTGELFF. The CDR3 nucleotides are TGTGCCAGTAGTACTCATGGGGCAGGCTCCCTTCTGAACACCGGGGAGCTGTTTTTT.

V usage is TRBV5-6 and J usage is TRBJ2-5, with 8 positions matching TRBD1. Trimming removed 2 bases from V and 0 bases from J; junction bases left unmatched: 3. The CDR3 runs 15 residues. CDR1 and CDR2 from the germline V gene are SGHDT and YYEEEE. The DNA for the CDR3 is TGTGCCAGCAGCTTTTCGGACAGGGACCAAGAGACCCAGTACTTC. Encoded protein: CASSFSDRDQETQYF.

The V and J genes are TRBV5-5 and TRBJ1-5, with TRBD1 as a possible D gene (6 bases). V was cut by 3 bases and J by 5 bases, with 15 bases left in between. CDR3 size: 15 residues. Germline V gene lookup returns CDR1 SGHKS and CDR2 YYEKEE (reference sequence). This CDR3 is CASSSQMTGYQPQHF. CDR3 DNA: TGTGCCAGCAGCTCACAAATGACAGGTTATCAGCCCCAGCATTTT.

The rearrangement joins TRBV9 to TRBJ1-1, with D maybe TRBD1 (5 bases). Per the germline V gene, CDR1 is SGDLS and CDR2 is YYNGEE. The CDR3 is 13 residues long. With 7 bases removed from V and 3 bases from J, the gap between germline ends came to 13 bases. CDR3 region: CASGREYDTEAFF. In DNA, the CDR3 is TGTGCCAGCGGCAGGGAATATGACACTGAAGCTTTCTTT.

The CDR3 region is CASSGQSSGGVYEQYF. In DNA, the CDR3 is TGTGCCAGCAGTGGGCAAAGTAGCGGGGGGGTCTACGAGCAGTACTTC. V is TRBV27 and J is TRBJ2-7; 11 bases fit TRBD2. The CDR3 is 16 residues long. Unmatched junction bases numbered 9, after V lost 5 bases and J lost 3 bases. Germline lookup yields CDR1 MNHEY and CDR2 SMNVEV (reference sequence).

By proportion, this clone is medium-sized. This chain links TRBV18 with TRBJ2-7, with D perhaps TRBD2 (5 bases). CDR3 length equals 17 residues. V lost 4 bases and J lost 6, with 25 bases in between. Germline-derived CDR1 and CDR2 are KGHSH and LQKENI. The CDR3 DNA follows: TGTGCCAGCTCACTAAACGACCTGGACTCCTTATGGGGCGAGCAGTACTTC. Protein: CASSLNDLDSLWGEQYF. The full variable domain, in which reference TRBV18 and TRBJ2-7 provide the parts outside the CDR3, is NAGVMQNPRHLVRRRGQEARLRCSPMKGHSHVYWYRQLPEEGLKFMVYLQKENIIDESGMPKERFSAEFPKEGPSILRIQQVVRGDSAAYFCASSLNDLDSLWGEQYFGPGTRLTVT.

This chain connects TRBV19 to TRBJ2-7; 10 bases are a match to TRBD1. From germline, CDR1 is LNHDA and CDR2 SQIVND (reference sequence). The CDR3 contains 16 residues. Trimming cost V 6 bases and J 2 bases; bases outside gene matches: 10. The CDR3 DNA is TGTGCCAGTAGGTCTATTTCGGGACAGGGGCCCTACGAGCAGTACTTC. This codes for CASRSISGQGPYEQYF.

For the CDR3, the DNA is TGTGCCAGCAGCGCCGCCGAGGAGACCCAGTACTTC. Translation: CASSAAEETQYF. The chain links TRBV9 to TRBJ2-5; no clear D. This CDR3 comprises 12 residues. Trimming took 3 bases from V and 5 from J, leaving 8 bases between them. CDR1 is SGDLS and CDR2 is YYNGEE in the germline V gene.

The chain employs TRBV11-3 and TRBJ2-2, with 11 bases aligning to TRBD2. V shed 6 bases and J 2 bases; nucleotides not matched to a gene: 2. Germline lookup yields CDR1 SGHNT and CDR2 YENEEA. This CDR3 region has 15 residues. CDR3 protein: CASRTSGTNTGELFF. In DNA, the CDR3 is TGTGCCAGCAGGACTAGCGGGACAAACACCGGGGAGCTGTTTTTT.